The 11 T cell receptor beta chains in this list originate from one sample, sequenced in a study of blood T cell repertoires in COVID-19. Profiled with immunoSEQ multiplex PCR; TCRdb holds only in-frame clones, not every one. Seen here are 180,000 or so clones, 80% to 90% observed once, and the top ten hold about 8.2%. The specimen sequenced was peripheral blood. These receptors were collected from a man aged 55 to 70 with acute or convalescent COVID-19.

J is TRBJ2-2 and V is TRBV5-4; tentative D call: TRBD2 (6 bases). Germline CDR1 SGHNT, CDR2 YYREEE (reference sequence). The CDR3 runs 14 residues. V dropped 0 bases and J dropped 6 bases, with 9 bases sitting between them. The chain's CDR3 is CASSLAGVAGELFF. In DNA, the CDR3 is TGTGCCAGCAGCTTGGCGGGGGTAGCCGGGGAGCTGTTTTTT.

The rearrangement joins TRBV19 to TRBJ2-1; the match to TRBD2 covers 8 bases. CDR3 size: 16 residues. V shed 5 bases and J 4 bases; nucleotides not matched to a gene: 10. CDR1 is LNHDA, CDR2 SQIVND, per germline (reference sequence). CDR3 nucleotide sequence: TGTGCCAGTAGTTCCTTGTCGGGAGGGCGGTACAATGAGCAGTTCTTC. This codes for CASSSLSGGRYNEQFF. Drawing the rest from reference TRBV19 and TRBJ2-1, the complete variable domain is DGGITQSPKYLFRKEGQNVTLSCEQNLNHDAMYWYRQDPGQGLRLIYYSQIVNDFQKGDIAEGYSVSREKKESFPLTVTSAQKNPTAFYLCASSSLSGGRYNEQFFGPGTRLTVL.

For the CDR3, the DNA is TGTGCCAGCAGCCCGGGCGTTGGGGACAGGGAGGGCTACACCTTC. It is translated as CASSPGVGDREGYTF. The chain joins TRBV7-9 to TRBJ1-2; 9 nucleotides align to TRBD1. CDR3 size: 15 residues. Germline-derived CDR1 and CDR2 are SEHNR and FQNEAQ (reference sequence). The V gene end was trimmed by 5 bases and the J gene end by 8 bases; junction bases not matched to a gene: 12.

The chain combines TRBV30 with TRBJ2-4; possibly TRBD2 for D (5 bases). The V and J ends lost 2 bases and 8 bases respectively, with 10 bases between them. The CDR3 has 12 amino acids. CDR1 and CDR2 from the germline V gene are GTSNPN and SVGIG (reference sequence). The CDR3 sequence is CAWSRGLDIQYF. The CDR3 DNA follows: TGTGCCTGGAGTCGGGGTTTGGACATTCAGTACTTC.

The V call is TRBV28, the J call TRBJ1-2; 8 nucleotides line up with TRBD1. Germline lookup yields CDR1 MDHEN and CDR2 SYDVKM. This CDR3 is built from 15 residues. The V segment lost 7 bases and the J segment 0 bases; nucleotides outside the gene matches: 7. This chain's CDR3 is CASIPGGTTNYGYTF. The CDR3 DNA sequence: TGTGCCAGCATTCCAGGGGGCACAACTAACTATGGCTACACCTTC.

The rearrangement uses TRBV28 and TRBJ1-4, with TRBD1 identical over 7 bases. The V and J ends lost 6 bases and 3 bases, in that order; junction bases with no gene match: 7. CDR3 length equals 15 residues. From germline, CDR1 is MDHEN and CDR2 SYDVKM. CDR3: CASSPPGTANEKLFF. The CDR3 nucleotides are TGTGCCAGCAGCCCCCCCGGGACAGCTAATGAAAAACTGTTTTTT. Full variable domain (remainder filled in from reference TRBV28 and TRBJ1-4): DVKVTQSSRYLVKRTGEKVFLECVQDMDHENMFWYRQDPGLGLRLIYFSYDVKMKEKGDIPEGYSVSREKKERFSLILESASTNQTSMYLCASSPPGTANEKLFFGSGTQLSVL.

The rearrangement links TRBV18 to TRBJ2-7; TRBD2 is a possible D gene (6 bases). The V end lost 3 bases, the J end lost 5 bases, and 11 bases lay between the germline ends. Germline CDR1 is KGHSH and CDR2 is LQKENI. There are 13 residues in the CDR3. The CDR3 DNA follows: TGTGCCAGCTCACCTGGCAGGGAGGACGAGCAGTACTTC. This sequence encodes CASSPGREDEQYF. The whole variable domain, remainder taken from reference TRBV18 and TRBJ2-7, is NAGVMQNPRHLVRRRGQEARLRCSPMKGHSHVYWYRQLPEEGLKFMVYLQKENIIDESGMPKERFSAEFPKEGPSILRIQQVVRGDSAAYFCASSPGREDEQYFGPGTRLTVT.

CDR3 nucleotides: TGCAGCGTTGTTACGGGCCGGGACAGCTATGAGCAGTTCTTC. This sequence encodes CSVVTGRDSYEQFF. The gene calls are TRBV29-1 and TRBJ2-1; the match to TRBD1 covers 7 bases. From germline, CDR1 is SQVTM and CDR2 ANQGSEA. V lost 4 bases and J lost 8; bases outside the gene matches: 11. The CDR3 is 14 residues long.

J is TRBJ1-2 and V is TRBV4-1; the D gene is possibly TRBD1 (5 bases). V lost 0 bases and J 4 bases, leaving 12 bases between the germline ends. Germline-derived CDR1 and CDR2 are MGHRA and YSYEKL. The CDR3 extends over 15 amino acids. CDR3 DNA sequence: TGCGCCAGCAGCCAAGATCTGACAGACCGCTATGGCTACACCTTC. Translating gives CASSQDLTDRYGYTF.

The V gene is TRBV24-1, the J gene TRBJ1-1; tentative D call: TRBD1 (5 bases). Germline V CDR1 and CDR2: KGHDR, SFDVKD. V was trimmed by 5 bases and J by 11 bases, leaving 11 bases between them. This CDR3 is built from 11 residues. CDR3 in DNA: TGTGCCACCAGTGGCTCAGGGAAGGCTTTCTTT. Translating gives CATSGSGKAFF.

The gene calls are TRBV6-4 and TRBJ1-2; D remains ambiguous. The CDR3 is 12 residues long. The germline V gene encodes CDR1 MRHNA and CDR2 SNTAGT. The germline V and J ends were trimmed by 4 bases and 4 bases, with 7 bases remaining between them. CDR3: CASSAEGYGYTF. DNA for the CDR3: TGTGCCAGCAGTGCGGAGGGCTATGGCTACACCTTC.